The T cell receptor (beta chain) under discussion was sequenced for a study of metastatic and nonmetastatic thyroid tumors. Across the whole study: Both malignant and benign thyroid patients supplied peripheral blood and tumor or nodule tissue samples, across which the repertoires of these patients were then compared.

The CDR3 is 13 residues long. Germline lookup yields CDR1 SNHLY and CDR2 FYNNEI. The V gene end was trimmed by 6 bases and the J gene end by 7 bases; junction bases not matched to a gene: 5. Study findings and constraints: The study reportedly found significantly higher TCR beta diversity in malignant thyroid tumors than benign nodules, in blood and tumor.

The sample holds many counts of this clone. Its antigen is as yet unknown. Until they underwent thyroid surgery, no patient had received any treatment. TCRdb reanalyzed the PCR reads via MiXCR. The sample consists of roughly 70,000 clones, about 17% of them appearing once. The sequencing sample was made of blood. V gene TRBV2 combines with J gene TRBJ2-1; 8 positions match TRBD2. The receptor was isolated from a female donor with papillary thyroid cancer or a benign thyroid nodule (not recorded which). Some clones in this sample may be carry-over from other donors' samples. The CDR3 region is CASSRGTRNEQFF. The CDR3, as DNA: TGTGCCAGCAGCCGCGGGACTAGAAATGAGCAGTTCTTC.